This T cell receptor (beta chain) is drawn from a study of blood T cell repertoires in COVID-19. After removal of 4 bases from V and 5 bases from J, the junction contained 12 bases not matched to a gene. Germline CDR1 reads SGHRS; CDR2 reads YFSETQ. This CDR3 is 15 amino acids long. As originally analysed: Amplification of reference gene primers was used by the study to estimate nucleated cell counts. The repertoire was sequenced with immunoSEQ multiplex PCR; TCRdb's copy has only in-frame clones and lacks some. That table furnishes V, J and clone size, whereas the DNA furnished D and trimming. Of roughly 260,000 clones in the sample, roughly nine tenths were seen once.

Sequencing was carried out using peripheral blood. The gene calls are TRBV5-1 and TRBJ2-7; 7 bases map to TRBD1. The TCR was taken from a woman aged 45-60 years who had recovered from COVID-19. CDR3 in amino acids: CASSHRQGVSDEQYF. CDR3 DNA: TGCGCCAGCAGCCACCGACAGGGCGTATCGGACGAGCAGTACTTC.